What follows are 8 T cell receptor beta chains derived from one specimen sequenced in a study of tumor-infiltrating lymphocytes in localized non-small cell lung cancer. Profiled with immunoSEQ multiplex PCR; TCRdb holds only in-frame clones, not every one. The data show around 23,000 clones, with over 60% seen just once and approximately 5.8% held by the top ten. Sequences were obtained from lung tumor tissue. The origin of the receptors is a human donor with non-small cell lung cancer.

The chain joins TRBV2 to TRBJ1-2; D remains unclear. V lost 7 bases, J lost 5 bases, and 11 bases lay in between. The germline V gene has CDR1 SNHLY and CDR2 FYNNEI. The CDR3 extends over 12 amino acids. This chain's CDR3 is CASTVGGYGYTF. The CDR3 nucleotides read TGTGCCAGCACAGTGGGAGGATATGGCTACACCTTC.

The CDR3 DNA reads TGTGCCAGCAGCGTAGCTGGGAATGGGCAGGAACCATGGACCTTC. Amino acid sequence: CASSVAGNGQEPWTF. This chain links TRBV9 with TRBJ1-2; no firm D call. Germline CDR1 and CDR2: SGDLS and YYNGEE. Trimming stripped 0 bases from V and 14 bases from J, with 23 bases between. The CDR3 runs to 15 residues.

This clone is medium-sized in the sample. The rearrangement links TRBV5-8 to TRBJ2-7, with D uncertain. The V gene's germline CDR1 is SGHTS and CDR2 YDEGEE. This CDR3 spans 15 amino acids. V lost 4 bases and J lost 1, with 15 bases in between. The CDR3 sequence: CASSTYYGRSYEQYF. CDR3 in DNA: TGTGCCAGCAGCACCTACTACGGGCGTTCCTACGAGCAGTACTTC.

This clone was picked up a small number of times. V gene TRBV9 combines with J gene TRBJ1-5; 9 nucleotides agree with TRBD1. The CDR3 runs 15 residues. Per germline, CDR1 SGDLS and CDR2 YYNGEE. V was clipped by 4 bases and J by 4 bases; unmatched bases: 6. DNA of the CDR3: TGTGCCAGCAGCTCTACAGGGGGCGGTAATCAGCCCCAGCATTTT. It encodes CASSSTGGGNQPQHF.

In this sample, this clone turned up a few times. The chain is built from TRBV7-2 and TRBJ1-1, with 9 bases fitting TRBD1. There are 13 residues in the CDR3. The germline V gene has CDR1 SGHTA and CDR2 FQGNSA. J lost 3 bases, V lost 6 bases, and 2 bases had no gene match. The CDR3 loop reads CASRGQGYTEAFF. Here the CDR3 DNA reads TGTGCCAGCAGGGGACAGGGATACACTGAAGCTTTCTTT.

For the CDR3, the DNA is TGCGCCAGCAGCTCCAACCCCCGCAGCGGGGGAGAGACCCAGTACTTC. It yields the protein CASSSNPRSGGETQYF. J is TRBJ2-5 and V is TRBV5-1; TRBD2 matches 8 bases. CDR3 length: 16 amino acids. The junction had 11 bases not matched to a gene; V was cut back by 3 bases and J by 4 bases. CDR1 and CDR2 (germline): SGHRS, YFSETQ.

The genes are TRBV7-9 and TRBJ2-1, with D uncertain. This CDR3 has 13 residues. CDR1 and CDR2 (germline): SEHNR, FQNEAQ (reference sequence). V lost 2 bases and J 10 bases, leaving 12 bases between the germline ends. In DNA, the CDR3 is TGTGCCAGCAGCTTAACGTTGTTGCAAGAGCAGTTCTTC. Its translation: CASSLTLLQEQFF.

This rearrangement joins TRBV7-2 to TRBJ2-1; the D gene is possibly TRBD1 (6 bases). V was pared by 5 bases and J by 7 bases, with 21 bases between. The germline gives CDR1 SGHTA, CDR2 FQGNSA. This CDR3 contains 16 residues. This CDR3 is CASSPGVVQVKNEQFF. The CDR3 DNA reads TGTGCCAGCAGCCCAGGGGTGGTGCAGGTCAAGAATGAGCAGTTCTTC.